What follows is one T cell receptor beta chain and its context. What it binds is not known. The data belong to a study of T cell responses to AZD1222 COVID-19 vaccine. Study outcomes and limitations: Unmutated variant regions reportedly attract nearly half of all spike-specific TCRs.

The CDR3 is 16 residues long. Germline CDR1 is KGHSH and CDR2 is LQKENI. Trimming left V 6 bases short and J 0 bases short, with 17 bases between. Profiled with immunoSEQ multiplex PCR; TCRdb holds only in-frame clones, not every one. Of approximately 150,000 clones listed, just under 95% are singletons. The source of this sequence is an adult in good health. Sequenced here: peripheral blood, sampled on day 0 of AZD1222 vaccination. The chain uses TRBV18 and TRBJ1-2; the D gene is possibly TRBD1 (6 bases). The CDR3 sequence is CASSQQGSISNYGYTF. CDR3 nucleotide sequence: TGTGCCAGCTCCCAACAGGGTTCGATTTCTAACTATGGCTACACCTTC.